One sample yielded the 15 T cell receptor beta chains listed below, sequenced in a study of identical twins. TCRdb redid the calling of the 5' RACE reads with MiXCR, one entry per CDR3 protein. The sample lists 400,000 to 500,000 distinct CDR3 sequences, roughly an eighth occurring once. Separately, the same data were catalogued under a study of yellow fever vaccine responses in identical twins.

What was sequenced was CD4+ T cells sorted from blood. Source of these receptors: a young woman in good health.

Only a few counts were recorded for this clonotype. The V gene is TRBV5-6, the J gene TRBJ2-6; D is unresolved. The CDR3 has 15 amino acids. V lost 4 bases, J lost 0 bases, and 8 bases lay in between. CDR1 and CDR2 from the germline V gene are SGHDT and YYEEEE. CDR3 protein: CASSPVYSGANVLTF. CDR3 bases: TGTGCCAGCAGCCCCGTATACTCTGGGGCCAACGTCCTGACTTTC. The variable domain in full, with the rest retrieved from reference TRBV5-6 and TRBJ2-6, is DAGVTQSPTHLIKTRGQQVTLRCSPKSGHDTVSWYQQALGQGPQFIFQYYEEEERQRGNFPDRFSGHQFPNYSSELNVNALLLGDSALYLCASSPVYSGANVLTFGAGSRLTVL.

This chain links TRBV18 with TRBJ2-1; 7 nucleotides agree with TRBD1. Germline lookup yields CDR1 KGHSH and CDR2 LQKENI. Unmatched junction bases numbered 7, after V lost 1 base and J lost 7 bases. CDR3 length: 15 amino acids. This CDR3 is CASSPQGAVRNEQFF. Written as DNA, the CDR3 is TGTGCCAGCTCACCACAGGGGGCGGTAAGGAATGAGCAGTTCTTC.

The rearrangement joins TRBV3-1 to TRBJ2-2, with D possibly TRBD2 on 6 matching bases. The CDR3 length is 15 residues. The V end lost 5 bases, the J end lost 5 bases, and 15 bases lay between the germline ends. Per germline, CDR1 LGHDT and CDR2 YNNKEL (reference sequence). CDR3 region: CASSFGGLMTGELFF. DNA of the CDR3: TGTGCCAGCAGCTTCGGGGGTTTGATGACCGGGGAGCTGTTTTTT.

The chain recombines TRBV4-3 with TRBJ2-7; 10 nucleotides align to TRBD2. V lost 0 bases and J lost 2; bases outside the gene matches: 4. This CDR3 is 16 amino acids long. The V gene's germline CDR1 is LGHNA and CDR2 YSLEER. The CDR3 DNA follows: TGCGCCAGCAGCCAAGATGGGCTAGCGGGAGCCTACGAGCAGTACTTC. Translation gives CASSQDGLAGAYEQYF.

The J gene is TRBJ2-1, the V gene TRBV12-3 or TRBV12-4; D gene uncertain. V was clipped by 5 bases and J by 0 bases, with 14 bases between them. CDR3 length: 16 residues. CDR3 in DNA: TGTGCCAGCAGTACCAGGACCACCAGCTCCTACAATGAGCAGTTCTTC. Protein product: CASSTRTTSSYNEQFF.

This clonotype was observed at least ten times. The DNA for the CDR3 is TGCGCCAGCAGCTTGTTAGGGACAGCTTCCTACGAGCAGTACTTC. Translating gives CASSLLGTASYEQYF. This chain links TRBV5-1 with TRBJ2-7; 7 nucleotides match TRBD1. Germline CDR1 SGHRS, CDR2 YFSETQ. The CDR3 is 15 residues long. The V gene end was trimmed by 1 base and the J gene end by 1 base; junction bases not matched to a gene: 5.

Concerning this clonotype: At one of its ends the junction is not consistent with the germline gene, which may arise from a read error. This chain connects TRBV4-2 to TRBJ2-2; D is uncertain. This CDR3 spans 16 amino acids. Germline loops: CDR1 LGHNA, CDR2 YNFKEQ. The CDR3 DNA reads as TGTGGCAGCAGCCAAGAATTTGGAGCGAACACCGGGGAGCTGTTTTTT. The encoded protein is CGSSQEFGANTGELFF.

This clonotype was detected ten times or more. This chain joins TRBV12-3 or TRBV12-4 and TRBJ2-7; TRBD1 or TRBD2 may be the D gene (6 bases each). Trimming left V 3 bases short and J 6 bases short, with 12 bases between. CDR3 length equals 13 residues. This CDR3 reads CASSFWGAPEQYF. CDR3 coding DNA: TGTGCCAGCAGTTTTTGGGGGGCCCCCGAGCAGTACTTC.

The chain links TRBV5-1 to TRBJ2-1, with D unclear. Germline lookup yields CDR1 SGHRS and CDR2 YFSETQ. This CDR3 is 12 amino acids long. Trimming removed 0 bases from V and 9 bases from J, with 7 bases in between. The CDR3 loop reads CASSLDTGEQFF. The CDR3 DNA follows: TGCGCCAGCAGCTTGGATACCGGTGAGCAGTTCTTC.

This clonotype appeared many times. This rearrangement joins TRBV12-3 or TRBV12-4 to TRBJ2-1, with a weak D call TRBD2 (6 bases). V lost 3 bases, J lost 5 bases, and 14 bases lay in between. The CDR3 has 15 residues. CDR3 residues: CASSFPRDFNNEQFF. The CDR3 bases are TGTGCCAGCAGTTTTCCCCGGGACTTCAACAATGAGCAGTTCTTC.

This clonotype was observed a handful of times. This sequence joins TRBV20-1 and TRBJ2-5; no clear D. V lost 1 base, J lost 1 base, and 13 bases lay in between. The germline V gene encodes CDR1 DFQATT and CDR2 SNEGSKA (reference sequence). This CDR3 contains 15 residues. CDR3 protein: CSARGGAISQETQYF. CDR3 in DNA: TGCAGTGCTAGAGGTGGCGCAATCTCCCAAGAGACCCAGTACTTC.

This clonotype was recorded many times. The V and J genes are TRBV3-1 and TRBJ2-7; 7 bases are a match to TRBD1. V trimming: 2 bases; J trimming: 7 bases; junction bases outside the gene matches: 2. CDR1 is LGHDT, CDR2 YNNKEL, per germline (reference sequence). The CDR3 is made up of 12 amino acids. For the CDR3, the DNA is TGTGCCAGCAGCCAACAGACAGGGGAGCAGTACTTC. Translation: CASSQQTGEQYF.

There are many counts of this clonotype. V and J are TRBV4-3 and TRBJ2-2, with D perhaps being TRBD1 or TRBD2 (6 bases each). The V gene's germline CDR1 is LGHNA and CDR2 YSLEER. The CDR3 runs 15 residues. V was pared by 1 base and J by 5 bases, with 11 bases between. The CDR3, as DNA: TGCGCCAGCAGCCAAGCGTCGGGGGCGACCGGGGAGCTGTTTTTT. It yields the protein CASSQASGATGELFF.

This clonotype came up a few times. The chain uses TRBV9 and TRBJ2-1; no firm D call. This CDR3 region has 15 residues. Germline V gene lookup returns CDR1 SGDLS and CDR2 YYNGEE. V was cut by 3 bases and J by 0 bases, with 10 bases left in between. CDR3 sequence reads: CASSDPSISYNEQFF. CDR3 in DNA: TGTGCCAGCAGCGACCCCTCGATCTCCTACAATGAGCAGTTCTTC. Drawing the rest from reference TRBV9 and TRBJ2-1, the complete variable domain is DSGVTQTPKHLITATGQRVTLRCSPRSGDLSVYWYQQSLDQGLQFLIQYYNGEERAKGNILERFSAQQFPDLHSELNLSSLELGDSALYFCASSDPSISYNEQFFGPGTRLTVL.

This clonotype was counted many times. This chain links TRBV15 with TRBJ2-7; possibly TRBD1 or TRBD2 for D (5 bases each). The CDR3 extends over 16 amino acids. Germline V gene lookup returns CDR1 LNHNV and CDR2 YYDKDF (reference sequence). V lost 6 bases and J 5 bases, leaving 23 bases between the germline ends. As DNA, the CDR3 is TGTGCCACCAGTACGCCCGGGACCCATCTAGGGCACGAGCAGTACTTC. Protein product: CATSTPGTHLGHEQYF.